This record concerns one T cell receptor beta chain sequence. Its antigen is still unknown. This sample is drawn from a study of CD8 T cells in ankylosing spondylitis. Overall study findings and caveats: Matched synovial fluid from ankylosing spondylitis patients was reported to be enriched for disease-linked clones. Certain motif variants had earlier been reported in reactive arthritis synovial fluid and blood. Clones linked to disease, bearing a CD8+ phenotype, were relatively rare in peripheral blood. Seemingly distinctive of ankylosing spondylitis blood was a TCR beta motif formed by eight highly homologous variants.

In TCRdb, the 5' RACE reads were re-called with MiXCR into one record per CDR3 protein. The sample lists around 150,000 distinct CDR3 sequences, 25% to 35% seen once, with around 6.2% in the top ten. The sequenced sample consisted of synovial fluid, either unsorted or a sorted T cell fraction (not recorded which). This receptor was taken from a male donor with ankylosing spondylitis.

CDR3 coding DNA: TGCAGTGCTAGACGGTTAGTTGGAAACACCATATATTTT. Its protein product is CSARRLVGNTIYF. The V and J genes are TRBV20-1 and TRBJ1-3; D gene uncertain. This CDR3 contains 13 residues. V was trimmed by 2 bases and J by 3 bases, leaving 8 bases between them. Germline CDR1 DFQATT, CDR2 SNEGSKA (reference sequence).